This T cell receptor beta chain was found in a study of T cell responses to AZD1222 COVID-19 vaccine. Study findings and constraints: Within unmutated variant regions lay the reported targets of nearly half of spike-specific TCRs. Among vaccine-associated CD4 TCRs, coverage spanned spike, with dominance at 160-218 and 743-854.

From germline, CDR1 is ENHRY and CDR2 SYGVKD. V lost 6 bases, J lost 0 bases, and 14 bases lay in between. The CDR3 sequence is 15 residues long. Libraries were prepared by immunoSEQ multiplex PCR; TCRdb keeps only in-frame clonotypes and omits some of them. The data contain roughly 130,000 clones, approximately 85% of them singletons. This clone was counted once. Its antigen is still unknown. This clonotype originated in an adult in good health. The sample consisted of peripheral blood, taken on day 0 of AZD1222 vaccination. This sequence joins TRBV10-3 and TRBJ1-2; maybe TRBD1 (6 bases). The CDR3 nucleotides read TGTGCCATCAGGGGGGGGCCGGCAGCTAACTATGGCTACACCTTC. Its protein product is CAIRGGPAANYGYTF.